This TCR beta chain was recorded in a study of early T cells in non-severe SARS-CoV-2 infection (dated by TCRdb to the early 2020s). As for the study more broadly: Because TCR sequencing was done on bulk RNA from unsorted whole blood, the alpha and beta chains could not be paired. Results the study describes overall, beyond this receptor: VDJdb matching was skewed toward anti-spike CD8 responses and likely underestimated virus-specific expansions, missing private and CD4 specificities.

This was a case-control study nested in a cohort of healthcare workers in London, UK, who had nasopharyngeal swab PCR tests and blood samples taken every week. Between 23 and 31 March 2020, the week of the UK lockdown, healthcare workers were enrolled and then followed up weekly for as long as 16 weeks. Libraries came from 5' RACE. Sequencing instrument: NextSeq 500. The TCR library protocol attached unique molecular identifiers to individual cDNA molecules to correct for sequencing error and PCR bias. Both TCR alpha and beta chains were sequenced, and tight co-correlation was observed between alpha and beta sequence abundances in each sample. The study's processing was this. V gene, J gene and CDR3 annotation of TCR sequences was performed with Decombinator V4. Expanded TCRs were defined as changing significantly between any two time points under a Poisson model with p below 0.0001. Abundances of TCRs were expressed as counts per million after normalisation to the total number of TCRs sequenced in each sample. TRAV1-2 paired with TRAJ12, TRAJ20 or TRAJ33 defined MAIT TCRs, while TRAV10 paired with TRAJ18 defined iNKT TCRs. VDJdb, accessed 1 November 2021, was searched for CMV, EBV and SARS-CoV-2 annotated TCRs, excluding TCRs annotated for multiple antigens. Starting from the raw public reads, TCRdb applied fastp trimming at Q25, assembled clones with MiXCR and retained in-frame beta chains. CDR3 protein duplicates are merged, each entry listing the most common genes and DNA. The V and J calls, along with clone size, are taken from TCRdb and not from the paper's own processing. For this sample there are roughly 69,000 distinct CDR3 sequences; roughly 8.2% appear just once. The ten largest make up 13% of the sample.

V drops 4 bases and J drops 3 bases, leaving 12 bases in between. Measured from the cysteine to the phenylalanine, the CDR3 is 14 residues long. The entry retains the CDR3 DNA only, 42 bases that are in frame from base 1. According to the germline V gene (reference sequence), CDR1 reads SGHAT and CDR2 reads FQDESV. A word on this clonotype: This clone's antigen is unknown. Qualities for individual bases were not recorded, and no much larger clone is one base off.

The chain links TRBV11-1 with TRBJ1-1, with TRBD1 perhaps the D gene, on 5 matching bases. The source of this sequence is an adult who was a healthcare worker with PCR-confirmed SARS-CoV-2 infection or an uninfected control (not recorded which). The sequencing used whole blood, collected at baseline. The DNA sequence is given as TGTGCCAGCAGCTCGAGGGGCCGGGACACTGAAGCTTTCTTT. It encodes CASSSRGRDTEAFF.